The source of this TCR beta chain is a study of early T cells in non-severe SARS-CoV-2 infection (dated by TCRdb to the early 2020s). About the study as a whole: TCR sequencing used bulk RNA from unsorted whole blood, so alpha and beta chains could not be paired.

Beyond this particular receptor, the publication reports: VDJdb matching was skewed toward anti-spike CD8 responses and likely underestimated virus-specific expansions, missing private and CD4 specificities.

Library prep was done by 5' RACE. These reads were obtained on a NextSeq 500. Unique molecular identifiers were attached to individual cDNA molecules in the TCR library protocol so that sequencing error and PCR bias could be corrected. Both TCR alpha and beta chains were sequenced, and tight co-correlation was observed between alpha and beta sequence abundances in each sample. As for the original processing: Decombinator V4 was used to annotate the V gene, J gene and CDR3 of the TCR sequences. Expanded TCRs were defined as changing significantly between any two time points under a Poisson model with p below 0.0001. Abundances of TCRs were expressed as counts per million after normalisation to the total number of TCRs sequenced in each sample. A search of VDJdb, accessed on 1 November 2021, was run for TCRs annotated to CMV, EBV and SARS-CoV-2, with TCRs annotated for multiple antigens excluded. Using fastp trimming at Q25 and MiXCR clonotype assembly, TCRdb reanalyzed the public sequencing data and kept in-frame beta chains. Rows with a matching CDR3 protein are joined into one entry that keeps the most common DNA and genes. The V and J calls and clone size come from TCRdb's table, not from the authors' own analysis. This sample is represented by approximately 71,000 distinct CDR3 sequences; approximately 13% of them were singletons. 2.5% to 3% of the sample comes from the top ten.

This clonotype has a handful of counts. This clone's antigen is unknown. Base quality data are lacking; no much larger clone is found one base away. Set within a cohort of healthcare workers in London, UK, this nested case-control study involved weekly PCR testing of nasopharyngeal swabs along with blood sampling. Between 23 and 31 March 2020, the week of the UK lockdown, healthcare workers were enrolled and then followed up weekly for as long as 16 weeks. This receptor was obtained from an adult who was a healthcare worker with PCR-confirmed SARS-CoV-2 infection or an uninfected control (not recorded which). The sample here was whole blood, taken at baseline.

In nucleotide form, the sequence is TGTGCCAGCAGGTTAACTAGCGGGGTTAATACGCAGTATTTT. Translated, this gives CASRLTSGVNTQYF. The chain is encoded by TRBV28 joined to TRBJ2-3, and 10 junctional nucleotides match TRBD2. CDR1 and CDR2, looked up from the germline V gene, are MDHEN and SYDVKM. From the cysteine up to the phenylalanine, the CDR3 has a length of 14 residues. The kept DNA is CDR3 alone, 42 bases in frame from the first base. V is pruned by 6 bases and J by 7 bases, leaving 7 bases of the junction without a gene match.